These 24 T cell receptor beta chains share one sample of origin, sequenced in a study of blood T cell repertoires in COVID-19. Clones were read by immunoSEQ multiplex PCR, and TCRdb kept only the in-frame ones, dropping some. Among just over 95,000 clones listed, 90% were seen once. Sequencing used peripheral blood. The receptors derive from a man aged 45-65 years with acute or convalescent COVID-19.

This chain links TRBV5-6 with TRBJ2-7; possible D gene TRBD2, 7 bases. Germline V CDR1 and CDR2: SGHDT, YYEEEE. This CDR3 comprises 15 residues. Trimming left V 0 bases short and J 2 bases short, with 12 bases between. The chain's CDR3 is CASSLALGGPYEQYF. CDR3 bases: TGTGCCAGCAGCTTGGCCCTGGGGGGGCCCTACGAGCAGTACTTC.

The rearrangement links TRBV7-2 to TRBJ2-1, with D possibly being TRBD2 (8 bases). Per the germline V gene, CDR1 is SGHTA and CDR2 is FQGNSA. Trimming cost V 5 bases and J 8 bases, with 22 bases left between them. The CDR3 extends over 16 amino acids. CDR3 residues: CASSKRQGLVGDEQFF. CDR3 DNA sequence: TGTGCCAGCAGCAAGAGACAGGGACTAGTGGGCGATGAGCAGTTCTTC. The full variable domain, rest sourced from reference TRBV7-2 and TRBJ2-1, is GAGVSQSPSNKVTEKGKDVELRCDPISGHTALYWYRQSLGQGLEFLIYFQGNSAPDKSGLPSDRFSAERTGGSVSTLTIQRTQQEDSAVYLCASSKRQGLVGDEQFFGPGTRLTVL.

The genes are TRBV7-9 and TRBJ2-1; 8 positions agree with TRBD2. CDR1 SEHNR and CDR2 FQNEAQ come from the germline V gene (reference sequence). V lost 5 bases, J lost 5 bases, and 5 bases stayed unmatched. This CDR3 region has 14 residues. The CDR3: CASSGGLVHNEQFF. The CDR3 nucleotides read TGTGCCAGCAGCGGGGGACTAGTTCACAATGAGCAGTTCTTC. Combining the CDR3 with reference TRBV7-9 and TRBJ2-1 gives the whole variable domain DTGVSQNPRHKITKRGQNVTFRCDPISEHNRLYWYRQTLGQGPEFLTYFQNEAQLEKSRLLSDRFSAERPKGSFSTLEIQRTEQGDSAMYLCASSGGLVHNEQFFGPGTRLTVL.

V is TRBV7-6 and J is TRBJ2-5; 14 bases match TRBD2. Germline V gene data show CDR1 as SGHVS and CDR2 as FNYEAQ. This CDR3 contains 18 residues. The V segment lost 5 bases and the J segment 3 bases; nucleotides outside the gene matches: 11. Here the CDR3 DNA reads TGTGCCAGCAGCCCCGGGACTAGCGGGAGCGTTGTAAAAGAGACCCAGTACTTC. Its protein product is CASSPGTSGSVVKETQYF.

The V call is TRBV5-1, the J call TRBJ2-2; possible D gene TRBD1, 6 bases. Trimming took off 4 bases at V and 2 bases at J, with 15 bases between the two ends. Germline CDR1 SGHRS, CDR2 YFSETQ. The CDR3 has 16 amino acids. CDR3 coding DNA: TGCGCCAGCAGCAGGGAAGGGGGTAGTAACACCGGGGAGCTGTTTTTT. It encodes CASSREGGSNTGELFF.

The chain has TRBV15 and TRBJ1-4, with a tentative D call TRBD1 (5 bases). This CDR3 has 15 residues. CDR1 and CDR2 (germline): LNHNV, YYDKDF (reference sequence). V was shortened by 0 bases and J by 5 bases, with 10 bases between the two germline ends. CDR3 loop: CATSRDRGGNEKLFF. The CDR3 region has the DNA TGTGCCACCAGCAGAGATCGGGGGGGGAATGAAAAACTGTTTTTT.

The chain is built from TRBV29-1 and TRBJ1-3, with 7 bases identical to TRBD1. Germline CDR1 is SQVTM and CDR2 is ANQGSEA. V shed 3 bases, J shed 1 base, and the junction held 0 bases outside the gene matches. CDR3 size: 13 residues. This chain's CDR3 is CSVDRGSGNTIYF. CDR3 coding DNA: TGCAGCGTTGACAGGGGGTCTGGAAACACCATATATTTT. Variable domain in full (rest from reference TRBV29-1 and TRBJ1-3): SAVISQKPSRDICQRGTSLTIQCQVDSQVTMMFWYRQQPGQSLTLIATANQGSEATYESGFVIDKFPISRPNLTFSTLTVSNMSPEDSSIYLCSVDRGSGNTIYFGEGSWLTVV.

The chain recombines TRBV12-3 or TRBV12-4 with TRBJ2-1; no reliable D call. This CDR3 is 11 amino acids long. Trimming removed 8 bases from V and 10 bases from J, with 12 bases in between. CDR3 amino acids: CASSRNREQFF. CDR3 DNA: TGTGCCAGCTCCCGCAACAGAGAGCAGTTCTTC.

The gene calls are TRBV10-2 and TRBJ2-3, with D perhaps matching TRBD2 (6 bases). CDR3 length equals 17 residues. Germline V lookup: CDR1 WSHSY, CDR2 SAAADI. Trimming took off 3 bases at V and 5 bases at J, with 21 bases between the two ends. In nucleotides, the CDR3 is TGCGCCAGCAGTGACCTCGTGCGGGACCGCCGGGTAGATACGCAGTATTTT. This codes for CASSDLVRDRRVDTQYF.

The chain links TRBV28 to TRBJ2-3; possibly TRBD1 for D (6 bases). V lost 6 bases and J lost 2, with 12 bases in between. The CDR3 is 14 residues long. Germline V lookup: CDR1 MDHEN, CDR2 SYDVKM. The CDR3 protein is CASSRGVPTDTQYF. The CDR3 DNA reads TGTGCCAGCAGCAGGGGTGTACCCACAGATACGCAGTATTTT. Supplemented by reference TRBV28 and TRBJ2-3, the full variable domain reads DVKVTQSSRYLVKRTGEKVFLECVQDMDHENMFWYRQDPGLGLRLIYFSYDVKMKEKGDIPEGYSVSREKKERFSLILESASTNQTSMYLCASSRGVPTDTQYFGPGTRLTVL.

CDR3 sequence: CASSLVPGLERNSYEQYF. In DNA, the CDR3 is TGTGCCAGCAGCTTAGTTCCGGGACTAGAGCGCAACTCCTACGAGCAGTACTTC. The chain has TRBV7-8 and TRBJ2-7, with 8 bases aligning to TRBD2. From germline, CDR1 is SGHVS and CDR2 FQNEAQ. This CDR3 region has 18 residues. J gave up 0 bases and V 1 base, and 11 bases lay outside the gene matches. The full variable domain, completed using reference TRBV7-8 and TRBJ2-7, is GAGVSQSPRYKVAKRGQDVALRCDPISGHVSLFWYQQALGQGPEFLTYFQNEAQLDKSGLPSDRFFAERPEGSVSTLKIQRTQQEDSAVYLCASSLVPGLERNSYEQYFGPGTRLTVT.

The V gene is TRBV27, the J gene TRBJ2-1; weak D call: TRBD2 (6 bases). The germline CDR1 and CDR2 sequences are MNHEY and SMNVEV (reference sequence). The CDR3 covers 17 residues. V dropped 0 bases and J dropped 0 bases, with 12 bases sitting between them. CDR3 region: CASSLSGSNPSYNEQFF. In DNA, the CDR3 is TGTGCCAGCAGTTTATCCGGGAGTAATCCCTCCTACAATGAGCAGTTCTTC.

V gene TRBV5-5 combines with J gene TRBJ2-7, with 11 nucleotides matching TRBD1. Per germline, CDR1 SGHKS and CDR2 YYEKEE (reference sequence). V gave up 4 bases and J gave up 3 bases; unmatched junction bases: 9. The CDR3 extends over 16 amino acids. The CDR3 here is CASSPGTGGKLYEQYF. The CDR3 nucleotides read TGTGCCAGCAGCCCGGGGACAGGGGGTAAGCTCTACGAGCAGTACTTC. Full variable domain (outside the CDR3, taken from reference TRBV5-5 and TRBJ2-7): DAGVTQSPTHLIKTRGQQVTLRCSPISGHKSVSWYQQVLGQGPQFIFQYYEKEERGRGNFPDRFSARQFPNYSSELNVNALLLGDSALYLCASSPGTGGKLYEQYFGPGTRLTVT.

The chain carries TRBV11-2 and TRBJ2-5, with D perhaps matching TRBD1 (6 bases). V was trimmed by 7 bases and J by 1 base, leaving 10 bases between them. Per germline, CDR1 SGHAT and CDR2 FQNNGV. The CDR3 loop spans 13 amino acids. CDR3 DNA: TGTGCCAGCACCGGGACATCCCAAGAGACCCAGTACTTC. The encoded protein is CASTGTSQETQYF. The whole variable domain, remainder taken from reference TRBV11-2 and TRBJ2-5, is EAGVAQSPRYKIIEKRQSVAFWCNPISGHATLYWYQQILGQGPKLLIQFQNNGVVDDSQLPKDRFSAERLKGVDSTLKIQPAKLEDSAVYLCASTGTSQETQYFGPGTRLLVL.

V and J are TRBV3-1 (or the pseudogene TRBV3-2) and TRBJ1-2, with TRBD1 matching 7 bases. V lost 3 bases, J lost 7 bases, and 8 bases stayed unmatched. CDR3 length equals 14 residues. CDR1 is LGHDT and CDR2 is YNNKEL in the germline V gene (reference sequence). The DNA for the CDR3 is TGTGCCAGCAGCCAGCTCGGACAGGCTAGTGGCTACACCTTC. Its translation is CASSQLGQASGYTF.

Remarks on this clone: A junction boundary mismatches the germline segment, possibly from a read error. This chain links TRBV6-2 or TRBV6-3 with TRBJ1-2; unclear D gene. Germline CDR1 and CDR2: MNHEY and SVGEGT. CDR3 length equals 13 residues. CDR3 sequence reads: CASSDSGSYGYTF. Written as DNA, the CDR3 is TGTGCCAGCAGTGACTCCGGGAGCTATGGCTACACCTTC.

V and J are TRBV18 and TRBJ2-7, with TRBD2 matching 9 bases. V lost 0 bases and J lost 9; bases outside the gene matches: 12. The length of the CDR3 is 16 residues. The V gene's germline CDR1 is KGHSH and CDR2 LQKENI. CDR3 loop: CASSPPVAGGPVRQYF. CDR3 DNA: TGTGCCAGCTCACCACCAGTTGCGGGAGGGCCGGTTCGGCAGTACTTC.

The CDR3 is CASAPTGDYGYTF. The DNA for the CDR3 is TGTGCCAGTGCCCCGACAGGGGACTATGGCTACACCTTC. The rearrangement joins TRBV19 to TRBJ1-2, with 8 bases aligning to TRBD1. The CDR3 consists of 13 residues. With V trimmed by 8 bases and J by 3 bases, 5 bases remained unmatched. The V gene's germline CDR1 is LNHDA and CDR2 SQIVND (reference sequence).

The genes are TRBV3-1 (or the pseudogene TRBV3-2) and TRBJ1-5, with D possibly matching TRBD1 (6 bases). Trimming pared 0 bases from V and 4 bases from J, leaving 10 bases between. There are 15 residues in the CDR3. The V gene's germline CDR1 is LGHDT and CDR2 YNNKEL (reference sequence). The CDR3 bases are TGTGCCAGCAGCCAAGATCGGACAGATAATCAGCCCCAGCATTTT. Translation gives CASSQDRTDNQPQHF.

The chain joins TRBV4-1 to TRBJ2-7; a weak D match, TRBD1 (6 bases). Germline assignment: CDR1 MGHRA and CDR2 YSYEKL. Trimming shortened V by 4 bases and J by 0 bases, and 19 bases separated the two germline ends. This CDR3 region has 17 residues. The CDR3 DNA reads TGCGCCAGCAGCCCCCTAGGGGGTAGCTTAGGCTCCTACGAGCAGTACTTC. This encodes CASSPLGGSLGSYEQYF.

J is TRBJ1-5 and V is TRBV4-1; perhaps TRBD1 as D (6 bases). CDR3 length: 13 residues. Trimming stripped 1 base from V and 7 bases from J, with 8 bases between. Germline values: CDR1 MGHRA, CDR2 YSYEKL. The CDR3 protein is CASSQGGTQPQHF. The CDR3 bases are TGCGCCAGCAGCCAAGGAGGGACACAGCCCCAGCATTTT.

This clone was recorded once. V gene TRBV7-8 combines with J gene TRBJ1-5; no clear D. The CDR3 contains 14 residues. Trimming left V 2 bases short and J 2 bases short, with 7 bases between. Germline lookup yields CDR1 SGHVS and CDR2 FQNEAQ. CDR3 sequence (DNA): TGTGCCAGCAGCTTAATGCAGGGCAATCAGCCCCAGCATTTT. Residues: CASSLMQGNQPQHF.

The rearrangement links TRBV9 to TRBJ2-3; a weak D match, TRBD2 (6 bases). CDR1 and CDR2 from the germline V gene are SGDLS and YYNGEE. This CDR3 has 14 amino acids. The ends were cut back, 2 bases at V and 5 bases at J, with 12 bases in the middle. The CDR3 coding sequence is TGTGCCAGCAGCGTTGGGGGGACGAGAGATACGCAGTATTTT. As protein: CASSVGGTRDTQYF.

The J gene is TRBJ2-2, the V gene TRBV5-5; 14 nucleotides line up with TRBD2. The CDR3 totals 17 residues. V trimming: 3 bases; J trimming: 1 base; junction bases outside the gene matches: 2. The germline V gene encodes CDR1 SGHKS and CDR2 YYEKEE (reference sequence). This chain's CDR3 is CASSYGTSGRNTGELFF. CDR3 coding DNA: TGTGCCAGCAGCTATGGGACTAGCGGGAGGAACACCGGGGAGCTGTTTTTT.